This T cell receptor beta chain was recovered during a study of T cell repertoires in cytomegalovirus infection. Study-wide context: Recently described HLA-C-restricted plus well-studied HLA-B-restricted CMV epitopes were used. The study, taken as a whole, reports: Carriers of CMV and the relevant HLA type were discriminated by public TCR beta frequency. Ex vivo responses were dominated by HLA-C-restricted CMV-specific TCR beta clonotypes.

TCRdb reanalysed the reads using MiXCR and keeps one entry per CDR3 protein. Of around 89,000 distinct CDR3 sequences in the sample, 25% to 35% were seen once. A remark on this clonotype: Its antigen is not known.

Sequenced here: CD8+ T cells from cultured PBMCs, sampled from culture after CMV antigen stimulation. This TCR derives from a human donor in good health (CMV status not recorded). Some clones in this sample may be carry-over from other donors' samples.

DNA of the CDR3: TGTGCCACCCAGGTCGATGGCACTGAAGCTTTCTTT. Its protein product is CATQVDGTEAFF. The chain carries TRBV19 and TRBJ1-1; no firm D call. The V gene lost 10 bases and the J gene lost 4 bases, with 13 bases spanning the gap. The CDR3 consists of 12 residues. Germline assignment: CDR1 LNHDA and CDR2 SQIVND (reference sequence).